The 17 T cell receptor beta chains below all came from one sample that was sequenced in a study of human T cells and chemical hapten exposure. TCRdb passed the RACE reads through MiXCR, listing each CDR3 protein once. Among 35,000 or so distinct CDR3 sequences listed, 5% to 7% were seen once. Time point indicated: patch test 1, 2 weeks after DPC sensitization. Treatment noted: therapeutic diphenylcyclopropenone sensitization with weekly scalp DPC. Unfractionated whole blood yielded total RNA. Here the sequenced sample was whole blood, taken in connection with sensitization to the hapten diphenylcyclopropenone (DPC). These receptor sequences come from a woman in her twenties or thirties with alopecia areata. Some clones in this sample may be carry-over from other donors' samples.

There are many counts of this clonotype. The J gene is TRBJ1-4, the V gene TRBV28; D remains ambiguous. The CDR3 extends over 17 amino acids. The ends were cut back, 6 bases at V and 1 base at J, with 18 bases in the middle. Germline lookup yields CDR1 MDHEN and CDR2 SYDVKM. The CDR3 DNA reads TGTGCCAGCAGCTCGAAGGTTAGGGCAGAAACTAATGAAAAACTGTTTTTT. Translating it yields CASSSKVRAETNEKLFF.

This clonotype was counted at least ten times. This sequence joins TRBV29-1 and TRBJ2-7; 10 positions agree with TRBD1. From germline, CDR1 is SQVTM and CDR2 ANQGSEA. J lost 2 bases, V lost 6 bases, and 4 bases had no gene match. This CDR3 contains 13 residues. In DNA form, the CDR3 reads TGCAGCGTGACCGGGACAGGGGCCTACGAGCAGTACTTC. Translating gives CSVTGTGAYEQYF.

A few counts support this clonotype. This chain links TRBV9 with TRBJ2-3; TRBD2 is a possible D gene (6 bases). Germline loops: CDR1 SGDLS, CDR2 YYNGEE. The CDR3 contains 15 residues. V gave up 0 bases and J gave up 1 base, with 9 bases separating them. The CDR3 region is CASSVGAGRTDTQYF. The CDR3, as DNA: TGTGCCAGCAGCGTAGGCGCGGGGCGCACAGATACGCAGTATTTT.

Concerning this clonotype itself: This may be a read error: a much more frequent sequence differs by one nucleotide. This chain connects TRBV7-2 to TRBJ2-3; 15 bases map to TRBD2. Trimming at V came to 4 bases and at J to 9 bases, leaving 8 bases not matched to a gene. This CDR3 contains 16 residues. CDR1 SGHTA and CDR2 FQGNSA come from the germline V gene. The CDR3 region is CTSSSGLAGGGRTQYF. CDR3 nucleotide sequence: TGTACCAGCAGCTCGGGACTAGCGGGGGGAGGTCGGACGCAGTATTTT.

This clonotype was seen at least ten times. V usage is TRBV5-1 and J usage is TRBJ2-2, with D perhaps TRBD1 (6 bases). In germline, CDR1 is SGHRS, CDR2 YFSETQ. Trimming left V 7 bases short and J 3 bases short, with 16 bases between. The CDR3 totals 15 residues. The CDR3 DNA reads as TGCGCCAGCGGCAGCCAGGGGTCTTACACCGGGGAGCTGTTTTTT. It is translated as CASGSQGSYTGELFF.

This clonotype was seen repeatedly, ten times or more. The chain employs TRBV3-1 and TRBJ1-6; tentatively, D is TRBD1 (5 bases). V was pared by 4 bases and J by 10 bases, with 14 bases between. The germline gives CDR1 LGHDT, CDR2 YNNKEL (reference sequence). This CDR3 is 14 amino acids long. This CDR3 reads CASSRRRGDSPLHF. In DNA, the CDR3 is TGTGCCAGCAGCCGCCGGCGGGGGGACTCACCCCTCCACTTT.

J is TRBJ2-1 and V is TRBV5-6; 7 nucleotides agree with TRBD2. V was pared by 1 base and J by 8 bases, with 9 bases of the junction left unmatched. The CDR3 extends over 15 amino acids. The V gene's germline CDR1 is SGHDT and CDR2 YYEEEE. The CDR3 spells CASSLSGLELDEQFF. CDR3 DNA: TGTGCCAGCAGCTTGTCAGGACTAGAATTGGATGAGCAGTTCTTC. Drawing the rest from reference TRBV5-6 and TRBJ2-1, the complete variable domain is DAGVTQSPTHLIKTRGQQVTLRCSPKSGHDTVSWYQQALGQGPQFIFQYYEEEERQRGNFPDRFSGHQFPNYSSELNVNALLLGDSALYLCASSLSGLELDEQFFGPGTRLTVL.

This clonotype was found many times. This chain joins TRBV4-3 and TRBJ2-3; D is ambiguous. V dropped 1 base and J dropped 4 bases, with 9 bases sitting between them. Per the germline V gene, CDR1 is LGHNA and CDR2 is YSLEER. The CDR3 spans 14 residues. CDR3 nucleotides: TGCGCCAGCAGCCAAGGGGTTAGGGCAGATACGCAGTATTTT. It encodes CASSQGVRADTQYF.

The chain carries TRBV2 and TRBJ1-5; D is uncertain. Germline values: CDR1 SNHLY, CDR2 FYNNEI. CDR3 length: 14 amino acids. Trimming pared 3 bases from V and 1 base from J, leaving 7 bases between. Here the CDR3 reads CASSDARSNQPQHF. CDR3 DNA: TGTGCCAGCAGTGACGCGAGGAGCAATCAGCCCCAGCATTTT.

This clonotype has ten or more counts. This chain joins TRBV14 and TRBJ2-7; possible D gene TRBD2, 7 bases. The V gene's germline CDR1 is SGHDN and CDR2 FVKESK. CDR3 size: 14 residues. V was trimmed by 1 base and J by 6 bases, leaving 13 bases between them. The CDR3 sequence is CASSQVGGPTEQYF. The DNA of the CDR3 is TGTGCCAGCAGCCAAGTCGGGGGGCCTACCGAGCAGTACTTC.

This clonotype is judged medium-sized. This chain links TRBV5-8 with TRBJ2-1; TRBD2 matches at 15 bases. The ends lost 4 bases at V and 8 bases at J; junction bases unmatched: 16. This CDR3 is 19 amino acids long. Looked up from germline, CDR1 is SGHTS and CDR2 is YDEGEE. The DNA for the CDR3 is TGTGCCAGCAGCCACCTTACGGGCGGGGGACTAGCGGGGGGAGATGAGCAGTTCTTC. Its protein is CASSHLTGGGLAGGDEQFF.

This clonotype was picked up a small number of times. V gene TRBV28 combines with J gene TRBJ2-1; D perhaps matches TRBD2 (5 bases). Trimming took 6 bases from V and 0 from J, leaving 12 bases between them. Germline CDR1 is MDHEN and CDR2 is SYDVKM. CDR3 length: 15 residues. Here the CDR3 DNA reads TGTGCCAGCAGATACAGCGGAAGCTCCTACAATGAGCAGTTCTTC. It specifies CASRYSGSSYNEQFF.

The rearrangement links TRBV6-5 to TRBJ1-5, with TRBD1 matching 8 bases. The CDR3 is 14 residues long. In germline, CDR1 is MNHEY, CDR2 SVGAGI. V was pared by 6 bases and J by 1 base, with 2 bases of the junction left unmatched. The CDR3 sequence is CASRRTGSNQPQHF. DNA of the CDR3: TGTGCCAGCAGGCGGACAGGGAGCAATCAGCCCCAGCATTTT.

The chain employs TRBV5-1 and TRBJ2-7; no clear D. V was pared by 0 bases and J by 7 bases, with 5 bases between. Per the germline V gene, CDR1 is SGHRS and CDR2 is YFSETQ. The CDR3 contains 11 residues. Written as DNA, the CDR3 is TGCGCCAGCAGCTTGGGCCCGGAGCAGTACTTC. This gives the protein CASSLGPEQYF.

This clonotype showed up many times. The junction departs from the called germline gene at one end, perhaps through a read error. The V call is TRBV30, the J call TRBJ1-1; D is undetermined. The CDR3 length is 12 residues. Germline V gene lookup returns CDR1 GTSNPN and CDR2 SVGIG (reference sequence). The CDR3 region is CAWSVPDTEAFF. The CDR3 coding sequence is TGTGCCTGGAGTGTACCCGACACAGAAGCTTTCTTT.

The chain carries TRBV28 and TRBJ1-1, with D hard to call. The CDR3 contains 14 residues. The ends were cut back, 7 bases at V and 6 bases at J, with 18 bases in the middle. Germline V gene lookup returns CDR1 MDHEN and CDR2 SYDVKM. CDR3 in DNA: TGTGCCAGCACGTCCCTGACGCATTTCCCTGAAGCTTTCTTT. The encoded protein is CASTSLTHFPEAFF.

The chain uses TRBV29-1 and TRBJ2-3, with 10 bases matching TRBD2. The CDR3 is made up of 15 amino acids. V gave up 7 bases and J gave up 4 bases; unmatched junction bases: 11. Germline CDR1 is SQVTM and CDR2 is ANQGSEA. The CDR3 DNA is TGCAGCGGCGGGGCCAGCGGGGGGGCGGCAGATACGCAGTATTTT. This sequence encodes CSGGASGGAADTQYF.